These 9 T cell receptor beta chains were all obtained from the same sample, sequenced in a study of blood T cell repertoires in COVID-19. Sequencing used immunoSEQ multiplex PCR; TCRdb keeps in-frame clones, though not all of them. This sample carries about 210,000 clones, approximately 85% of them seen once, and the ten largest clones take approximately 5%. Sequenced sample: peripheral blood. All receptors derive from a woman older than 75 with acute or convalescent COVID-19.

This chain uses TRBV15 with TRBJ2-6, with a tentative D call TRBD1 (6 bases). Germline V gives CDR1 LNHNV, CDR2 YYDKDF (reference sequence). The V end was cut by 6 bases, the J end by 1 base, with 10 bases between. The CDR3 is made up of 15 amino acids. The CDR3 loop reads CATRIQGSGANVLTF. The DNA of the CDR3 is TGTGCCACCAGAATACAGGGATCTGGGGCCAACGTCCTGACTTTC.

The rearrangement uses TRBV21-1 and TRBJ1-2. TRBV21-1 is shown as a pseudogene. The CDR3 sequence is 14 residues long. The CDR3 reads CASSPRRRGYGYTF. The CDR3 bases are TGTGCCAGCAGCCCCCGCCGGAGGGGCTATGGCTACACCTTC.

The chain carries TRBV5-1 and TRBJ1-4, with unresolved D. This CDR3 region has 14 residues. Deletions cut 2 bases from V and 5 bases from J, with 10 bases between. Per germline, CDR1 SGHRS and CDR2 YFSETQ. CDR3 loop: CASSFGVENEKLFF. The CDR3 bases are TGCGCCAGCAGCTTCGGGGTGGAGAATGAAAAACTGTTTTTT.

The CDR3 nucleotides read TGTGCCAGCAGTTACACAGGGAGCGATGGCTACACCTTC. Amino acids: CASSYTGSDGYTF. The genes are TRBV6-5 and TRBJ1-2; D may be TRBD1 (6 bases). V dropped 2 bases and J dropped 6 bases, with 10 bases sitting between them. Germline CDR1 reads MNHEY; CDR2 reads SVGAGI. The CDR3 is 13 residues long.

CDR3 amino acids: CSASRRPQPQHF. In DNA, the CDR3 is TGCAGTGCTAGTAGGCGGCCTCAGCCCCAGCATTTT. The chain links TRBV20-1 to TRBJ1-5; no clear D gene. Trimming shortened V by 3 bases and J by 6 bases, and 9 bases separated the two germline ends. CDR1 is DFQATT and CDR2 is SNEGSKA in the germline V gene (reference sequence). The CDR3 contains 12 residues.

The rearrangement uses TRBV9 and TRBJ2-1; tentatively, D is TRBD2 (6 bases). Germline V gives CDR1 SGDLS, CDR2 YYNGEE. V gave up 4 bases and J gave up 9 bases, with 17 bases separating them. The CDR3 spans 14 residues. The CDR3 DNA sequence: TGTGCCAGCAGCCCAATGGGGACTCCCCGTGAGCAGTTCTTC. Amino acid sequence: CASSPMGTPREQFF.

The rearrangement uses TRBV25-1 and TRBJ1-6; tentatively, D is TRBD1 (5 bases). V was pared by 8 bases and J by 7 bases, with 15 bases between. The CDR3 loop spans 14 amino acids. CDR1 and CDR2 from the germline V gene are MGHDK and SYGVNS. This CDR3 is CASGQGGYNSPLHF. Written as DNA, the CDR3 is TGTGCCAGCGGTCAGGGTGGTTACAATTCACCCCTCCACTTT.

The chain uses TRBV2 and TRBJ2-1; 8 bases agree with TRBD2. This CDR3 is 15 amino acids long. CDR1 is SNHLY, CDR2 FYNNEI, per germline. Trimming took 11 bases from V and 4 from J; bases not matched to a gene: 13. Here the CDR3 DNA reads TGTGCCGCGACAGGCTCCCTAGCGGGTTACAATGAGCAGTTCTTC. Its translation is CAATGSLAGYNEQFF. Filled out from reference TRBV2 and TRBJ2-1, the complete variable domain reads EPEVTQTPSHQVTQMGQEVILRCVPISNHLYFYWYRQILGQKVEFLVSFYNNEISEKSEIFDDQFSVERPDGSNFTLKIRSTKLEDSAMYFCAATGSLAGYNEQFFGPGTRLTVL.

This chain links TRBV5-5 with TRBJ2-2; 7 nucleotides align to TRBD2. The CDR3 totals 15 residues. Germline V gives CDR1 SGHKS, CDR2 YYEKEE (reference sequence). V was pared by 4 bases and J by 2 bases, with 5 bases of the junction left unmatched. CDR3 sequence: CASSPSGTNTGELFF. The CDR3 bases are TGTGCCAGCAGCCCAAGCGGGACCAACACCGGGGAGCTGTTTTTT.